The subject of this entry is one T cell receptor beta chain. Its antigen is not known. Losses at the gene ends were 1 base for V and 6 bases for J; bases not matched to a gene: 22. This CDR3 comprises 21 residues. The V gene's germline CDR1 is GTSNPN and CDR2 SVGIG (reference sequence). This sample is drawn from a study of shared clonotypes between healthy human individuals. This table comes from immunoSEQ multiplex PCR, and its TCRdb copy is limited to in-frame clones, with some not included. The table shows about 1.9 million clones, with 85% to 95% occurring only once. Study-wide results and limits: It was the non-shared clonotypes that had lower generation probabilities than clonotypes shared by all four donors. Around 5% of naive CD4 clonotypes were shared across several donors. Sequencing depth was predicted to influence how clonotypes are shared among donors.

CD45RO-negative, CCR7-selected cells formed the naive CD8 fraction, which excluded terminally differentiated effector memory CD45RA+ cells. Donors included only healthy HIV-negative adults lacking recent acute infections or vaccinations. Material: naive CD8+ T cells from PBMCs. This chain joins TRBV30 and TRBJ2-1, with TRBD1 matching 12 bases. This sequence was found in a man aged 18-30 years in good health. Some clones in this sample may be carry-over from other donors' samples. The CDR3 loop is CAWSAPLGGQGASEAINEQFF. The DNA for the CDR3 is TGTGCCTGGAGTGCCCCTTTGGGGGGACAGGGGGCTTCGGAAGCTATCAATGAGCAGTTCTTC. The full variable domain, completed using reference TRBV30 and TRBJ2-1, is SQTIHQWPATLVQPVGSPLSLECTVEGTSNPNLYWYRQAAGRGLQLLFYSVGIGQISSEVPQNLSASRPQDRQFILSSKKLLLSDSGFYLCAWSAPLGGQGASEAINEQFFGPGTRLTVL.